This T cell receptor (beta chain) is drawn from a study of cytomegalovirus exposure and HLA in healthy donors. Study-level findings and limits: A later analysis by the authors found several of the most significant clusters apparently linked to common viral pathogens.

Primers included in the PCR were 60 Vbeta and 13 Jbeta primers. Sequencing used immunoSEQ multiplex PCR; TCRdb keeps in-frame clones, though not all of them. The sample consists of 250,000 or so clones, around 80% of them appearing once. The CDR3 is made up of 15 amino acids. Trimming took 7 bases from V and 0 from J; bases not matched to a gene: 5. CDR1 is MNHEY and CDR2 is SMNVEV in the germline V gene (reference sequence). Points on this clone: Its specificity is not known.

The rearrangement links TRBV27 to TRBJ1-1; 10 positions agree with TRBD1. The TCR comes from a woman aged 55-75 years in good health and CMV-seropositive. The sample comprised PBMCs. For the CDR3, the DNA is TGTGCCAGCATCGGACAGGGGGATTTGAACACTGAAGCTTTCTTT. It translates to CASIGQGDLNTEAFF.